This record concerns one T cell receptor beta chain sequence. The antigen is unknown. The sample belongs to a study of CD8 T cells in ankylosing spondylitis. Germline V gene sequence: CDR1 MGHRA, CDR2 YSYEKL. Trimming removed 0 bases from V and 3 bases from J, with 8 bases in between. The length of the CDR3 is 14 residues. Study-wide results and caveats: As reported, disease-linked clones showed significant enrichment in matched ankylosing spondylitis synovial fluid.

Via MiXCR, TCRdb re-called the 5' RACE reads, giving one row per CDR3 protein. The top ten hold 4% to 5% of the sample, which has under 250,000 distinct CDR3 sequences, under 35% seen once. The receptor was derived from a male donor with ankylosing spondylitis or in good health (not recorded which). Specimen: blood, either unsorted or a sorted T cell fraction (not recorded which). The chain carries TRBV4-1 and TRBJ2-5; D gene uncertain. The CDR3 protein is CASSQDATEETQYF. CDR3 nucleotides: TGCGCCAGCAGCCAAGATGCGACGGAAGAGACCCAGTACTTC.